A single sample gave rise to the 14 T cell receptor beta chains below, sequenced in a study of T cell clonotyping in hematopoietic cell transplantation. Specified time point: recipient sample about 28 days before transplant, after cytoreduction. Sequenced by immunoSEQ multiplex PCR; TCRdb stores in-frame clones only, minus some. The repertoire includes tens of thousands of clones, around 90% of them detected once, and about 3.7% sits in the top ten. The sequencing here drew on peripheral blood mononuclear cells, taken before stem cell transplant. The receptors were gathered from a man between 18 and 29 years old with biphenotypic leukemia. Some clones in this sample may be carry-over from other donors' samples.

The rearrangement joins TRBV14 to TRBJ2-1; the match to TRBD1 covers 7 bases. Trimming at V came to 2 bases and at J to 2 bases, leaving 6 bases not matched to a gene. The CDR3 is made up of 16 amino acids. Germline V gene sequence: CDR1 SGHDN, CDR2 FVKESK. The CDR3 sequence: CASSQIQGYPYNEQFF. CDR3 nucleotides: TGTGCCAGCAGCCAAATACAGGGGTACCCCTACAATGAGCAGTTCTTC.

V gene TRBV14 combines with J gene TRBJ1-5; TRBD1 agrees at 7 bases. CDR1 and CDR2 (germline): SGHDN, FVKESK. With 3 bases clipped from V and 5 bases from J, the junction kept 28 bases outside the gene matches. The CDR3 contains 22 residues. The CDR3 here is CASSHSDAVGGPPGLHDQPQHF. The CDR3 DNA is TGTGCCAGCAGCCATTCCGATGCGGTAGGGGGCCCCCCGGGGCTACATGATCAGCCCCAGCATTTT.

V usage is TRBV10-1 and J usage is TRBJ2-3; 7 nucleotides align to TRBD1. CDR3 length equals 15 residues. V dropped 6 bases and J dropped 0; count of bases not matched to a gene: 6. Germline-derived CDR1 and CDR2 are WNHNN and SYGVQD (reference sequence). DNA of the CDR3: TGCGCCAGCAGCTCTGGGACAGCTAGCACAGATACGCAGTATTTT. Translating it yields CASSSGTASTDTQYF.

The rearrangement links TRBV21-1 to TRBJ2-7; no check of the table's D call, TRBD1, against the DNA was made. TRBV21-1 is a documented pseudogene. The CDR3 contains 19 residues. CDR3: CASSQTHRGLLPCSYEQYF. CDR3 coding DNA: TGTGCCAGCAGCCAAACCCACAGGGGGCTCCTTCCTTGCTCCTACGAGCAGTACTTC.

CDR3 coding DNA: TGTGCCAGTAGTCCCCTGGGGGTGGGCGGCCCGCGGACAGATACGCAGTATTTT. It specifies CASSPLGVGGPRTDTQYF. The chain couples TRBV19 to TRBJ2-3; D tentatively fits TRBD1 or TRBD2 (5 bases each). CDR1 and CDR2 (germline): LNHDA, SQIVND (reference sequence). The CDR3 totals 18 residues. The ends were cut back, 5 bases at V and 3 bases at J, with 24 bases in the middle.

This chain links TRBV19 with TRBJ1-1, with a tentative D call TRBD1 (6 bases). The CDR3 loop spans 15 amino acids. Germline CDR1 and CDR2: LNHDA and SQIVND (reference sequence). V lost 1 base and J lost 1, with 10 bases in between. The CDR3 DNA is TGTGCCAGTAGTATAGTTGCAGGGGAGAACACTGAAGCTTTCTTT. Translation: CASSIVAGENTEAFF.

This chain connects TRBV11-2 to TRBJ2-7, with 10 bases that match TRBD2. CDR3 size: 15 residues. The junction had 6 bases not matched to a gene; V was cut back by 3 bases and J by 4 bases. Germline V gene sequence: CDR1 SGHAT, CDR2 FQNNGV. CDR3 region: CASSFTSGAGYEQYF. DNA of the CDR3: TGTGCCAGCAGCTTCACTAGCGGGGCGGGTTACGAGCAGTACTTC.

This chain connects TRBV19 to TRBJ2-7; 9 bases map to TRBD1. Germline V CDR1 and CDR2: LNHDA, SQIVND (reference sequence). J lost 4 bases, V lost 7 bases, and 8 bases had no gene match. This CDR3 is built from 14 residues. CDR3 DNA: TGTGCCAGTACCCCGGGACAGGGTGGTTACGAGCAGTACTTC. Translated: CASTPGQGGYEQYF.

CDR3 residues: CARREESDTQYF. The CDR3 DNA is TGTGCCAGGAGGGAGGAATCAGATACGCAGTATTTT. The V gene is TRBV2, the J gene TRBJ2-3, with a possible D match to TRBD2 (6 bases). The CDR3 contains 12 residues. Looked up from germline, CDR1 is SNHLY and CDR2 is FYNNEI. Trimming removed 9 bases from V and 4 bases from J, with 11 bases in between.

The CDR3 region is CASSPSLDRSYEQYF. The DNA of the CDR3 is TGTGCCAGCAGTCCAAGCCTAGACAGGAGCTACGAGCAGTACTTC. This sequence joins TRBV2 and TRBJ2-7, with a possible D match to TRBD1 (6 bases). V was clipped by 5 bases and J by 3 bases, with 17 bases between them. The length of the CDR3 is 15 residues. Per the germline V gene, CDR1 is SNHLY and CDR2 is FYNNEI.

This sequence joins TRBV14 and TRBJ1-2; perhaps TRBD1 as D (6 bases). This CDR3 spans 14 amino acids. V lost 1 base and J lost 2, with 8 bases in between. CDR1 is SGHDN, CDR2 FVKESK, per germline. The CDR3 loop is CASSQGGANYGYTF. CDR3 DNA sequence: TGTGCCAGCAGCCAAGGGGGGGCCAACTATGGCTACACCTTC.

The V gene is TRBV6-6, the J gene TRBJ2-7; TRBD1 is a possible D gene (6 bases). The CDR3 is 16 amino acids. The ends were cut back, 0 bases at V and 2 bases at J, with 14 bases in the middle. The germline V gene encodes CDR1 MNHNY and CDR2 SVGAGI (reference sequence). CDR3 in DNA: TGTGCCAGCAGTTACTCAGGTACAGGGAAGGCCTACGAGCAGTACTTC. Encoded protein: CASSYSGTGKAYEQYF.

The chain is built from TRBV7-2 and TRBJ1-1; TRBD1 aligns across 7 bases. After removal of 4 bases from V and 0 bases from J, the junction contained 5 bases not matched to a gene. The V gene's germline CDR1 is SGHTA and CDR2 FQGNSA. The CDR3 has 15 amino acids. CDR3 coding DNA: TGTGCCAGCAGCTCCGACAGGGACATGAACACTGAAGCTTTCTTT. Translation: CASSSDRDMNTEAFF.

J is TRBJ2-1 and V is TRBV7-2, with D maybe TRBD2 (6 bases). The germline V gene encodes CDR1 SGHTA and CDR2 FQGNSA. This CDR3 spans 15 amino acids. Trimming left V 3 bases short and J 6 bases short, with 15 bases between. The DNA of the CDR3 is TGTGCCAGCAGCTTTGTGGCGGGACCTCTCAATGAGCAGTTCTTC. Protein product: CASSFVAGPLNEQFF.